This TCR beta chain was recovered during a study of spatial heterogeneity in lung cancer. Time point given: blood at routine non-recurrence follow-up after resection. Whole RNA, which was extracted from tumor, nontumor lung tissue or frozen PBMC, was sequenced without any cell sorting. The sample holds many counts of this clonotype. Its target is unknown. TCRdb re-analysed the 5' RACE reads in MiXCR, keeping a single row per CDR3 protein. The sample lists about 47,000 distinct CDR3 sequences; about 7.4% were seen once. CDR1 and CDR2 (germline): SGDLS, YYNGEE. Trimming shortened V by 2 bases and J by 11 bases, and 15 bases separated the two germline ends. This CDR3 is built from 13 residues. Study findings and constraints: Compared with follow-up, resection was when ubiquitous expanded tumor TCRs appeared in blood more.

The TCR was taken from a female donor with early-stage non-small cell lung cancer. The specimen was PBMCs, collected at follow-up. The chain employs TRBV9 and TRBJ2-3, with D perhaps TRBD1 (6 bases). In DNA, the CDR3 is TGTGCCAGCAGCGTCGAGAATAGGGGGAGGCAGTATTTT. As protein: CASSVENRGRQYF.